A selection of T cell receptor beta chains follows, all from one sample in a study of blood T cell repertoires in COVID-19. Clones were read by immunoSEQ multiplex PCR, and TCRdb kept only the in-frame ones, dropping some. Here the sample spans around 130,000 clones, around 90% being singletons. Sample: peripheral blood. The receptors shown here come from a woman aged 80 or over with acute or convalescent COVID-19. The CDR3 runs from the conserved cysteine through the conserved F or W. The order of the fields is J gene, V gene, clone size, CDR3 length, D gene, CDR3 DNA, CDR3 protein. A D gene is named only where the DNA matches it firmly. Expanded clones are given a class, and other clones once, few, many or no size at all.

J gene: TRBJ1-2
V gene: TRBV5-1
clone size: -
CDR3 length: 16
D gene: -
CDR3 DNA: TGCGCCAGCAGCTTGGACATCGGGGGGGTTAACTATGGCTACACCTTC
CDR3 protein: CASSLDIGGVNYGYTF

J gene: TRBJ1-3
V gene: TRBV5-6
clone size: -
CDR3 length: 16
D gene: -
CDR3 DNA: TGTGCCAGCAGCTTGGTGGGACTATACTCTGGAAACACCATATATTTT
CDR3 protein: CASSLVGLYSGNTIYF

J gene: TRBJ2-7
V gene: TRBV5-6
clone size: -
CDR3 length: 14
D gene: -
CDR3 DNA: TGTGCCAGCAGCCCGACGGAGGCACTAGGCGAGCAGTACTTC
CDR3 protein: CASSPTEALGEQYF

J gene: TRBJ1-1
V gene: TRBV6-4
clone size: -
CDR3 length: 14
D gene: -
CDR3 DNA: TGTGCCAGCAGTTTAGAGGGAGAAGGAACTGAAGCTTTCTTT
CDR3 protein: CASSLEGEGTEAFF

J gene: TRBJ1-2
V gene: TRBV7-2
clone size: -
CDR3 length: 15
D gene: TRBD1
CDR3 DNA: TGTGCCAGCAGCTTAGGGCCCGGGACAGGGGTCGGCTACACCTTC
CDR3 protein: CASSLGPGTGVGYTF

J gene: TRBJ1-2
V gene: TRBV29-1
clone size: few
CDR3 length: 13
D gene: TRBD1
CDR3 DNA: TGCAGCGTCGGGGACAGGGGGAAGTATGGCTACACCTTC
CDR3 protein: CSVGDRGKYGYTF

J gene: TRBJ1-5
V gene: TRBV3-1/TRBV3-2
clone size: -
CDR3 length: 12
D gene: -
CDR3 DNA: TGTGCCAGCAGCCAATCGGGGCAGCCCCAGCATTTT
CDR3 protein: CASSQSGQPQHF

J gene: TRBJ2-7
V gene: TRBV7-2
clone size: -
CDR3 length: 16
D gene: TRBD1
CDR3 DNA: TGTGCCAGCAGCCCCCAGGCGGGGACAGGGGGCCACGAGCAGTACTTC
CDR3 protein: CASSPQAGTGGHEQYF

J gene: TRBJ2-1
V gene: TRBV7-3
clone size: -
CDR3 length: 16
D gene: TRBD2
CDR3 DNA: TGTGCCAGCAGCCCCCGGATAGCGGGGGGGCGCAATGAGCAGTTCTTC
CDR3 protein: CASSPRIAGGRNEQFF

J gene: TRBJ1-2
V gene: TRBV2
clone size: -
CDR3 length: 14
D gene: TRBD1
CDR3 DNA: TGTGCCTCTACCGGGACAGGGAGGGTCTATGGCTACACCTTC
CDR3 protein: CASTGTGRVYGYTF

J gene: TRBJ1-4
V gene: TRBV10-3
clone size: -
CDR3 length: 16
D gene: -
CDR3 DNA: TGTGCCATCAGTGAGTCTGGAGGCAGGAGTAACGAAAAACTGTTTTTT
CDR3 protein: CAISESGGRSNEKLFF

J gene: TRBJ1-4
V gene: TRBV4-3
clone size: once
CDR3 length: 18
D gene: -
CDR3 DNA: TGCGCCAGCAGCCAAGTTCCGCTTGGACTCCCAACTAATGAAAAACTGTTTTTT
CDR3 protein: CASSQVPLGLPTNEKLFF

J gene: TRBJ1-1
V gene: TRBV10-3
clone size: -
CDR3 length: 12
D gene: -
CDR3 DNA: TGTGCCACGAGAGGGGGGAACACTGAAGCTTTCTTT
CDR3 protein: CATRGGNTEAFF

J gene: TRBJ2-1
V gene: TRBV5-1
clone size: -
CDR3 length: 14
D gene: -
CDR3 DNA: TGCGCCAGCACCCCGGGGACATTCACCAATGAGCAGTTCTTC
CDR3 protein: CASTPGTFTNEQFF

J gene: TRBJ1-2
V gene: TRBV7-9
clone size: -
CDR3 length: 17
D gene: -
CDR3 DNA: TGTGCCAGCAGCGAGAATTGGAGGGACCTAGAAGGGTATGGCTACACCTTC
CDR3 protein: CASSENWRDLEGYGYTF

J gene: TRBJ2-1
V gene: TRBV18
clone size: few
CDR3 length: 17
D gene: -
CDR3 DNA: TGTGCCAGCTCACCAATCGGACTATACTCTACCTACAATGAGCAGTTCTTC
CDR3 protein: CASSPIGLYSTYNEQFF

J gene: TRBJ2-7
V gene: TRBV7-6
clone size: -
CDR3 length: 15
D gene: TRBD1
CDR3 DNA: TGTGCCAGCAGCAAACAGGGGAGTTACTCCTACGAGCAGTACTTC
CDR3 protein: CASSKQGSYSYEQYF

J gene: TRBJ2-7
V gene: TRBV6-7
clone size: -
CDR3 length: 19
D gene: -
CDR3 DNA: TGTGCCAGCAGTTACTCTGAGAGGTCAGCCGAGATGAGCTCCTACGAGCAGTACTTC
CDR3 protein: CASSYSERSAEMSSYEQYF

J gene: TRBJ1-5
V gene: TRBV27
clone size: -
CDR3 length: 17
D gene: TRBD1
CDR3 DNA: TGTGCCAGCAGTTCTGTCGGTGCGACAGGGCGCAATCAGCCCCAGCATTTT
CDR3 protein: CASSSVGATGRNQPQHF

J gene: TRBJ2-4
V gene: TRBV19
clone size: -
CDR3 length: 16
D gene: TRBD2
CDR3 DNA: TGTGCCAGTAGTCAACTCCTAGCGGGGGGTACTAACATTCAGTACTTC
CDR3 protein: CASSQLLAGGTNIQYF

J gene: TRBJ1-6
V gene: TRBV7-9
clone size: once
CDR3 length: 13
D gene: -
CDR3 DNA: TGTGCCAGCAGCCTAAGACAGAATTCACCCCTCCACTTT
CDR3 protein: CASSLRQNSPLHF

J gene: TRBJ1-2
V gene: TRBV6-6
clone size: -
CDR3 length: 14
D gene: -
CDR3 DNA: TGTGCCAGCAGTTACTCAACCTCAAGGGGCGGCTACACCTTC
CDR3 protein: CASSYSTSRGGYTF

J gene: TRBJ1-2
V gene: TRBV29-1
clone size: -
CDR3 length: 11
D gene: -
CDR3 DNA: TGCAGCGCCGGGACTGACTATGGCTACACCTTC
CDR3 protein: CSAGTDYGYTF

J gene: TRBJ1-3
V gene: TRBV4-1
clone size: -
CDR3 length: 18
D gene: -
CDR3 DNA: TGCGCCAGCAGCCCGACCGGGAGGGAGGCGGCCTCTGGAAACACCATATATTTT
CDR3 protein: CASSPTGREAASGNTIYF

J gene: TRBJ2-5
V gene: TRBV9
clone size: -
CDR3 length: 15
D gene: -
CDR3 DNA: TGTGCCAGCAGCACCCTCAGTGGAGGGGAAGAGACCCAGTACTTC
CDR3 protein: CASSTLSGGEETQYF

J gene: TRBJ2-2
V gene: TRBV5-4
clone size: -
CDR3 length: 15
D gene: -
CDR3 DNA: TGTGCCAGCAGCTTACAGGGCGCGAACACCGGGGAGCTGTTTTTT
CDR3 protein: CASSLQGANTGELFF

J gene: TRBJ2-1
V gene: TRBV7-2
clone size: once
CDR3 length: 15
D gene: TRBD1
CDR3 DNA: TGTGCCAGCAGCCCTGGACGGGACAGCTACAATGAGCAGTTCTTC
CDR3 protein: CASSPGRDSYNEQFF

J gene: TRBJ2-1
V gene: TRBV10-3
clone size: -
CDR3 length: 15
D gene: TRBD1
CDR3 DNA: TGTGCCATCAGTGAGTCTGACGGGACAGGGCATGAGCAGTTCTTC
CDR3 protein: CAISESDGTGHEQFF

J gene: TRBJ1-4
V gene: TRBV5-1
clone size: -
CDR3 length: 15
D gene: -
CDR3 DNA: TGCGCCAGCAGCTTGAGCGGGGTGTCGGTTGAAAAACTGTTTTTT
CDR3 protein: CASSLSGVSVEKLFF

J gene: TRBJ2-4
V gene: TRBV15
clone size: -
CDR3 length: 18
D gene: -
CDR3 DNA: TGTGCCACCAGCAGAGATATGGCCAGTGAAATAGCCAAAAACATTCAGTACTTC
CDR3 protein: CATSRDMASEIAKNIQYF

J gene: TRBJ2-5
V gene: TRBV11-2
clone size: -
CDR3 length: 13
D gene: -
CDR3 DNA: TGTGCCAGCAGCTTAGACAGGGCAGAGACCCAGTACTTC
CDR3 protein: CASSLDRAETQYF

J gene: TRBJ2-2
V gene: TRBV2
clone size: -
CDR3 length: 16
D gene: TRBD2
CDR3 DNA: TGTGCCAGCAGTGAAAGAAGCGGGGACAACACCGGGGAGCTGTTTTTT
CDR3 protein: CASSERSGDNTGELFF

J gene: TRBJ1-2
V gene: TRBV6-2/TRBV6-3
clone size: -
CDR3 length: 12
D gene: -
CDR3 DNA: TGTGCCAGCAGTCAGGGGAACTATGGCTACACCTTC
CDR3 protein: CASSQGNYGYTF

J gene: TRBJ1-5
V gene: TRBV19
clone size: -
CDR3 length: 15
D gene: TRBD1
CDR3 DNA: TGTGCCAGTAGTGGCGGGACAGGGGGTTATCAGCCCCAGCATTTT
CDR3 protein: CASSGGTGGYQPQHF

J gene: TRBJ2-7
V gene: TRBV7-2
clone size: -
CDR3 length: 15
D gene: TRBD1
CDR3 DNA: TGTGCCAGCAGTCAAGGACAGGGCAAGACCTACGAGCAGTACTTC
CDR3 protein: CASSQGQGKTYEQYF

J gene: TRBJ1-2
V gene: TRBV27
clone size: few
CDR3 length: 14
D gene: -
CDR3 DNA: TGTGCCAGCAGTTTATCTACAGGGATGAATGGCTACACCTTC
CDR3 protein: CASSLSTGMNGYTF

J gene: TRBJ1-4
V gene: TRBV6-5
clone size: -
CDR3 length: 14
D gene: -
CDR3 DNA: TGTGCCAGCAGTTACAGCAGGGGAACTGAAAAACTGTTTTTT
CDR3 protein: CASSYSRGTEKLFF

J gene: TRBJ2-5
V gene: TRBV7-2
clone size: -
CDR3 length: 14
D gene: -
CDR3 DNA: TGTGCCAGCAGCTTAGATCCATCTAAAGAGACCCAGTACTTC
CDR3 protein: CASSLDPSKETQYF

J gene: TRBJ1-6
V gene: TRBV5-1
clone size: -
CDR3 length: 14
D gene: TRBD1
CDR3 DNA: TGCGCCAGCAGAACCGGGACAGGGGGTTCACCCCTCCACTTT
CDR3 protein: CASRTGTGGSPLHF

J gene: TRBJ1-1
V gene: TRBV24-1
clone size: -
CDR3 length: 16
D gene: TRBD1
CDR3 DNA: TGTGCTCGAAACCCCGAGAAGACAGGGGATGGCACTGAAGCTTTCTTT
CDR3 protein: CARNPEKTGDGTEAFF

J gene: TRBJ1-1
V gene: TRBV7-2
clone size: -
CDR3 length: 15
D gene: TRBD1
CDR3 DNA: TGTGCCAGCAGCTCCTGGACAGGGGGCGTCACTGAAGCTTTCTTT
CDR3 protein: CASSSWTGGVTEAFF

J gene: TRBJ1-2
V gene: TRBV4-1
clone size: -
CDR3 length: 13
D gene: -
CDR3 DNA: TGCGCCAGCAGCCAAGATCAGTTCACTGGCTACACCTTC
CDR3 protein: CASSQDQFTGYTF

J gene: TRBJ2-5
V gene: TRBV5-1
clone size: -
CDR3 length: 15
D gene: TRBD2
CDR3 DNA: TGCGCCAGCAGCTTGGGGTTAGCGGGGGCAGAGACCCAGTACTTC
CDR3 protein: CASSLGLAGAETQYF

J gene: TRBJ1-4
V gene: TRBV29-1
clone size: -
CDR3 length: 13
D gene: -
CDR3 DNA: TGCAGCGTTGAGGGAGCGGGGAGAGAAAAACTGTTTTTT
CDR3 protein: CSVEGAGREKLFF

J gene: TRBJ1-2
V gene: TRBV6-1
clone size: -
CDR3 length: 14
D gene: TRBD1
CDR3 DNA: TGTGCCAGCAGGCCATCGACAGGGAACTATGGCTACACCTTC
CDR3 protein: CASRPSTGNYGYTF

J gene: TRBJ1-1
V gene: TRBV7-3
clone size: once
CDR3 length: 16
D gene: -
CDR3 DNA: TGTGCCAGCAGCTTACTCAACAGGGACCTGAACACTGAAGCTTTCTTT
CDR3 protein: CASSLLNRDLNTEAFF

J gene: TRBJ1-5
V gene: TRBV19
clone size: once
CDR3 length: 14
D gene: -
CDR3 DNA: TGTGCCAGTAGTATAGCGAGGGGCAATCAGCCCCAGCATTTT
CDR3 protein: CASSIARGNQPQHF

J gene: TRBJ1-2
V gene: TRBV14
clone size: -
CDR3 length: 13
D gene: -
CDR3 DNA: TGTGCCAGCAGCCAGGGCCCATACGATGGCTACACCTTC
CDR3 protein: CASSQGPYDGYTF

J gene: TRBJ1-2
V gene: TRBV5-4
clone size: -
CDR3 length: 14
D gene: TRBD1
CDR3 DNA: TGTGCCAGCAGCTTGACAGGGGCCTCGGGGTACTACACCTTC
CDR3 protein: CASSLTGASGYYTF

J gene: TRBJ2-2
V gene: TRBV24-1
clone size: -
CDR3 length: 14
D gene: -
CDR3 DNA: TGTGCCACCAGTGATGTAACAGGACCCGGGGAGCTGTTTTTT
CDR3 protein: CATSDVTGPGELFF

J gene: TRBJ2-2
V gene: TRBV11-2
clone size: few
CDR3 length: 15
D gene: -
CDR3 DNA: TGTGCCAGCAGCTTAGGAGGGCCCCTCACCGGGGAGCTGTTTTTT
CDR3 protein: CASSLGGPLTGELFF

J gene: TRBJ1-1
V gene: TRBV3-1/TRBV3-2
clone size: -
CDR3 length: 15
D gene: -
CDR3 DNA: TGTGCCAGCAGCCAAGATCGGCCAGGAGGCCCCCCAGCTTTCTTT
CDR3 protein: CASSQDRPGGPPAFF

J gene: TRBJ1-1
V gene: TRBV6-5
clone size: -
CDR3 length: 15
D gene: TRBD1
CDR3 DNA: TGTGCCAGCACCTCTTACGTGGGACAGCTCACTGAAGCTTTCTTT
CDR3 protein: CASTSYVGQLTEAFF

J gene: TRBJ1-5
V gene: TRBV7-2
clone size: -
CDR3 length: 13
D gene: -
CDR3 DNA: TGTGCCAGCAGCTTAGGGCAGGGCCAGCCCCAGCATTTT
CDR3 protein: CASSLGQGQPQHF